A single sample gave rise to the 8 T cell receptor beta chains below, sequenced in a study of blood T cell repertoires in COVID-19 (dated by TCRdb to about 2020). Receptors were amplified or captured by the immunoSEQ multiplex PCR assay. Entries here come from immuneACCESS through TCRdb and include only in-frame sequences with V and J called. Some clones fail to appear in such tables; in the studies checked, an unresolved V gene covers under half of the shortfall, and the cause of the remainder is unknown. The sample includes roughly 250,000 clones, with approximately 85% observed a single time. The ten largest clonotypes hold around 1% of the sample. The sequenced material came from peripheral blood. The receptors were sampled from a human donor with COVID-19, enrolled during active disease. The donor label of this sample is uncertain.

This chain joins TRBV7-6 and TRBJ2-7, with 9 bases matching TRBD1. The CDR3 is 15 amino acids. CDR1 is SGHVS, CDR2 FNYEAQ, per germline. V shed 5 bases and J 0 bases; nucleotides not matched to a gene: 5. For the CDR3, the DNA is TGTGCCAGCAGCGCCCTACAGGGGGCCTCCTACGAGCAGTACTTC. This sequence encodes CASSALQGASYEQYF.

This chain links TRBV10-3 with TRBJ1-2; TRBD1 aligns across 9 bases. Germline CDR1 ENHRY, CDR2 SYGVKD. The trim removed 10 bases at V and 7 bases at J, leaving 7 bases unmatched. The CDR3 is 12 amino acids. In DNA form, the CDR3 reads TGTGCCACCGGGACAGGGTCTGGTGGCTACACCTTC. Translation gives CATGTGSGGYTF.

CDR3 sequence (DNA): TGTGCCAGTAGTATAAAGACGGAGGATCAGCCCCAGCATTTT. Protein sequence: CASSIKTEDQPQHF. The gene calls are TRBV19 and TRBJ1-5; no definite D call. Trimming left V 2 bases short and J 5 bases short, with 10 bases between. The CDR3 totals 14 residues. Germline V gene lookup returns CDR1 LNHDA and CDR2 SQIVND (reference sequence).

This clone was seen only once. The V and J genes are TRBV24-1 and TRBJ1-5, with TRBD1 as a possible D gene (5 bases). V was pared by 2 bases and J by 4 bases, with 14 bases between. This CDR3 comprises 16 residues. Germline V CDR1 and CDR2: KGHDR, SFDVKD. CDR3 DNA: TGTGCCACCAGTGATTCCGCGACAGTTCCAAATCAGCCCCAGCATTTT. It is translated as CATSDSATVPNQPQHF.

The CDR3 region is CASSQGWDRNSPLHF. Here the CDR3 DNA reads TGCGCCAGCAGCCAAGGATGGGACAGGAATTCACCCCTCCACTTT. This chain uses TRBV4-3 with TRBJ1-6; 8 bases match TRBD1. The CDR3 totals 15 residues. Trimming cost V 1 base and J 7 bases; bases outside gene matches: 3. Germline CDR1 and CDR2: LGHNA and YSLEER.

In its sample, this clone was seen a few times. This chain uses TRBV18 with TRBJ1-1; 7 bases align to TRBD1. V lost 3 bases and J lost 0; bases outside the gene matches: 7. CDR3 length: 16 amino acids. Germline loops: CDR1 KGHSH, CDR2 LQKENI. CDR3 DNA: TGTGCCAGCTCACCTGGTCGACAGGGCATGAACACTGAAGCTTTCTTT. Translating it yields CASSPGRQGMNTEAFF.

The gene calls are TRBV7-8 and TRBJ1-1; D gene ambiguous. This CDR3 has 14 amino acids. The germline V and J ends were trimmed by 3 bases and 2 bases, with 10 bases remaining between them. The V gene's germline CDR1 is SGHVS and CDR2 FQNEAQ. The DNA of the CDR3 is TGTGCCAGCAGCTTTAGTGGAGGAAACACTGAAGCTTTCTTT. It specifies CASSFSGGNTEAFF.

This chain uses TRBV6-5 with TRBJ1-1, with D tentatively TRBD1 (6 bases). This CDR3 has 16 amino acids. Germline V gene sequence: CDR1 MNHEY, CDR2 SVGAGI. With 4 bases removed from V and 1 base from J, the gap between germline ends came to 16 bases. The CDR3 sequence is CASSSTGLRGNTEAFF. The DNA for the CDR3 is TGTGCCAGCAGTTCCACAGGGCTCCGAGGGAACACTGAAGCTTTCTTT.